This T cell receptor (beta chain) was sequenced in a study of cytomegalovirus exposure and HLA in healthy donors. Sequenced by immunoSEQ multiplex PCR; TCRdb stores in-frame clones only, minus some. The data hold approximately 220,000 clones, with approximately 90% observed a single time. Study-level results: A list of roughly 180 TCR beta chains associated with cytomegalovirus was given. Subsequent analysis found a tendency for first-cohort TCR clusters to co-occur within the 120 or so validation repertoires. Reportedly, cytomegalovirus status was diagnosed with high sensitivity and specificity.

Trimming removed 0 bases from V and 3 bases from J; junction bases left unmatched: 7. This CDR3 contains 15 residues. CDR1 is SQVTM, CDR2 ANQGSEA, per germline. This clone was counted a single time. The antigen is not known. This TCR derives from a young woman in good health and CMV-seronegative. Sequenced input: PBMCs. The rearrangement joins TRBV29-1 to TRBJ2-7; 8 nucleotides agree with TRBD1. CDR3 amino acids: CSVEEALRGHYEQYF. CDR3 nucleotides: TGCAGCGTTGAAGAGGCCCTCAGGGGGCACTACGAGCAGTACTTC.